The 4 T cell receptor beta chains presented below share a single source sample, sequenced in a study of T cell repertoires in cytomegalovirus infection. One entry per CDR3 protein results from TCRdb running MiXCR on the reads. This sample has 200,000 to 250,000 distinct CDR3 sequences, with about 20% found just once. The material sequenced was CD8+ T cells from PBMCs. The receptor source for this set is a human donor in good health (CMV status not recorded). Some clones in this sample may be carry-over from other donors' samples.

V gene TRBV2 combines with J gene TRBJ2-1; a weak D match, TRBD1 (5 bases). CDR1 is SNHLY and CDR2 is FYNNEI in the germline V gene. The CDR3 is 13 amino acids. Trimming stripped 10 bases from V and 0 bases from J, with 10 bases between. The CDR3 spells CATRASSYNEQFF. Here the CDR3 DNA reads TGTGCCACCAGGGCTAGCTCCTACAATGAGCAGTTCTTC. The whole variable domain, filled in from reference TRBV2 and TRBJ2-1, reads EPEVTQTPSHQVTQMGQEVILRCVPISNHLYFYWYRQILGQKVEFLVSFYNNEISEKSEIFDDQFSVERPDGSNFTLKIRSTKLEDSAMYFCATRASSYNEQFFGPGTRLTVL.

This clonotype was counted only a few times. The chain joins TRBV28 to TRBJ1-1; TRBD1 agrees at 8 bases. Per germline, CDR1 MDHEN and CDR2 SYDVKM. The CDR3 contains 24 residues. V was clipped by 3 bases and J by 0 bases; unmatched bases: 30. CDR3 sequence reads: CASSFNLGERPDQGAGLMNTEAFF. CDR3 DNA sequence: TGTGCCAGCAGTTTTAATCTGGGGGAGAGACCAGATCAGGGGGCTGGGCTCATGAACACTGAAGCTTTCTTT.

This clonotype was detected a few times. The chain recombines TRBV27 with TRBJ2-5; D perhaps matches TRBD1 (6 bases). V was trimmed by 5 bases and J by 5 bases, leaving 9 bases between them. The germline V gene encodes CDR1 MNHEY and CDR2 SMNVEV (reference sequence). The CDR3 spans 12 residues. CDR3 residues: CASSPDSETQYF. In DNA, the CDR3 is TGTGCCAGCAGTCCGGACAGTGAGACCCAGTACTTC.

The gene calls are TRBV10-3 and TRBJ1-1; 7 bases agree with TRBD1. CDR1 and CDR2 from the germline V gene are ENHRY and SYGVKD. The length of the CDR3 is 18 residues. V shed 4 bases and J 0 bases; nucleotides not matched to a gene: 14. The CDR3 loop reads CAISVLGTESPMNTEAFF. The DNA of the CDR3 is TGTGCCATCAGTGTCCTCGGGACAGAAAGCCCCATGAACACTGAAGCTTTCTTT.